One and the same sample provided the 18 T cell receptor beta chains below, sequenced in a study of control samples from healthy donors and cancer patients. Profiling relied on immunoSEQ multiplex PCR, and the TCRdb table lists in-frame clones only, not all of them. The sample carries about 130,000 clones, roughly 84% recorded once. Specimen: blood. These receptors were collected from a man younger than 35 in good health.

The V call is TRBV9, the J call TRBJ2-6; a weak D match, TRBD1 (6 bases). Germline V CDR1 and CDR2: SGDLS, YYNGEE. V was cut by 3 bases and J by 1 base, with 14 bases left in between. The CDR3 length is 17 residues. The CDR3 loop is CASSGDRRASGANVLTF. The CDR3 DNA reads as TGTGCCAGCAGCGGTGACAGGAGAGCTTCTGGGGCCAACGTCCTGACTTTC. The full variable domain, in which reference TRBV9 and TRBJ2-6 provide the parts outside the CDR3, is DSGVTQTPKHLITATGQRVTLRCSPRSGDLSVYWYQQSLDQGLQFLIQYYNGEERAKGNILERFSAQQFPDLHSELNLSSLELGDSALYFCASSGDRRASGANVLTFGAGSRLTVL.

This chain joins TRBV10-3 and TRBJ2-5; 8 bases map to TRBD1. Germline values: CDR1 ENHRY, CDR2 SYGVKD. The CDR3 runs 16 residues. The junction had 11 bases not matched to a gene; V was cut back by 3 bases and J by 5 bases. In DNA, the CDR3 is TGTGCCATCAGTGACCCGGACAGGGAAGGTTCTGAGACCCAGTACTTC. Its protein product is CAISDPDREGSETQYF.

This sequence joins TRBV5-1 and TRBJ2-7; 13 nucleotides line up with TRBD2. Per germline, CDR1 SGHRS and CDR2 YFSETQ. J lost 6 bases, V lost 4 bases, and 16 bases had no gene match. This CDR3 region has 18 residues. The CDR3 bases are TGCGCCAGCAGCCCGGAGAATAGGACTAGCGGGGGCTTGGGCGAGCAGTACTTC. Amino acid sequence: CASSPENRTSGGLGEQYF.

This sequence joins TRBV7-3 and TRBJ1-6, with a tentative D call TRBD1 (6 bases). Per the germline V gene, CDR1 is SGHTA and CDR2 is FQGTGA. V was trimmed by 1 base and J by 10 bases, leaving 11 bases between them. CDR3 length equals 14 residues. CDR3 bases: TGTGCCAGCAGCTTAAAGGGGGACGGGTCACCCCTCCACTTT. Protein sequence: CASSLKGDGSPLHF.

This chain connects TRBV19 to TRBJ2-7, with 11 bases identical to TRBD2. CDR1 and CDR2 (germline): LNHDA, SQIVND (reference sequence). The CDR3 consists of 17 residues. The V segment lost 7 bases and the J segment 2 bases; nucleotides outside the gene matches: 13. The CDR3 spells CASTLSGRADKTYEQYF. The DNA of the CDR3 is TGTGCCAGTACCCTTAGCGGGAGGGCCGATAAAACCTACGAGCAGTACTTC. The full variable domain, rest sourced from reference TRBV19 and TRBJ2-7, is DGGITQSPKYLFRKEGQNVTLSCEQNLNHDAMYWYRQDPGQGLRLIYYSQIVNDFQKGDIAEGYSVSREKKESFPLTVTSAQKNPTAFYLCASTLSGRADKTYEQYFGPGTRLTVT.

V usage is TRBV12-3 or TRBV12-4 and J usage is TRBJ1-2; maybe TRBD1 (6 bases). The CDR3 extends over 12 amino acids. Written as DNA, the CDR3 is TGTGCATCGACAGGAAGTAACTATGGCTACACCTTC. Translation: CASTGSNYGYTF.

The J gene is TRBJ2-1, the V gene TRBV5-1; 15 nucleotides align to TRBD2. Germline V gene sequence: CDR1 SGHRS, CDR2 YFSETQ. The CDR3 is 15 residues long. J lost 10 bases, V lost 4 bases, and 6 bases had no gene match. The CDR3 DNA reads TGCGCCAGCAGCCCGGGACTAGCGGGAGGAGGAGAGCAGTTCTTC. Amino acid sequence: CASSPGLAGGGEQFF.

The CDR3 is CATSDAGRTMKLFF. The CDR3 bases are TGTGCCACCAGTGATGCAGGGCGAACGATGAAGCTTTTCTTT. J is TRBJ1-1 and V is TRBV24-1, with TRBD1 as a possible D gene (5 bases). V lost 3 bases, J lost 13 bases, and 20 bases lay in between. CDR3 length: 14 amino acids. CDR1 is KGHDR, CDR2 SFDVKD, per germline.

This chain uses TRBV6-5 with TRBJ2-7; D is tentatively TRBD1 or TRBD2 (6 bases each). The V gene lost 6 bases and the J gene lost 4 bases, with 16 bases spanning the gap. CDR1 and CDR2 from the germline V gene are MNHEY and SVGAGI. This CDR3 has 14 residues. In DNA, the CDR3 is TGTGCCAGCAGGAGGGGGGAGAAGGTTTACGAGCAGTACTTC. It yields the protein CASRRGEKVYEQYF.

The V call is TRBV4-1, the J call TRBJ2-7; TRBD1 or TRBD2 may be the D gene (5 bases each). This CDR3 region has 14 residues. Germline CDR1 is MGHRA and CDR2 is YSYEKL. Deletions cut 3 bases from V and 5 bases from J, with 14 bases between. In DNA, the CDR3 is TGCGCCAGCAGCCAGGCCCAAGGGGACCACGAGCAGTACTTC. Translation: CASSQAQGDHEQYF.

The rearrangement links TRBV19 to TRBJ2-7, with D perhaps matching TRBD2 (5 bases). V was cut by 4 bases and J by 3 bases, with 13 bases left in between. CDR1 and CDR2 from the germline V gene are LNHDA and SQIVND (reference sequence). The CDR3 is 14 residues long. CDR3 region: CASSTSADYYEQYF. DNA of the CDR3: TGTGCCAGTAGTACTAGTGCAGACTACTACGAGCAGTACTTC.

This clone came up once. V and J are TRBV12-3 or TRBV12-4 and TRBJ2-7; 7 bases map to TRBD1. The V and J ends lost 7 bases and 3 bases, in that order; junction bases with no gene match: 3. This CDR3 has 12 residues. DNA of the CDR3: TGTGCCAGCATGGGACAGAGCTACGAGCAGTACTTC. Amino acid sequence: CASMGQSYEQYF.

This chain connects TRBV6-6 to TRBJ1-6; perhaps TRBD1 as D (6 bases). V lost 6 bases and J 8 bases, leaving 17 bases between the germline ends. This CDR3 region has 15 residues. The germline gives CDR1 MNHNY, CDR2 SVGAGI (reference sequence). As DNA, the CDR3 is TGTGCCAGCAGACCCTCAGGGGTAGACTATTCACCCCTCCACTTT. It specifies CASRPSGVDYSPLHF.

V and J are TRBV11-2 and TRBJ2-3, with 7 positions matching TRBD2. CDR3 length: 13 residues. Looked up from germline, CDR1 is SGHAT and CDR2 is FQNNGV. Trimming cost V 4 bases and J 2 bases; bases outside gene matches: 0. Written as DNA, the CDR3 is TGTGCCAGCAGCTGGGACTACACAGATACGCAGTATTTT. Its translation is CASSWDYTDTQYF.

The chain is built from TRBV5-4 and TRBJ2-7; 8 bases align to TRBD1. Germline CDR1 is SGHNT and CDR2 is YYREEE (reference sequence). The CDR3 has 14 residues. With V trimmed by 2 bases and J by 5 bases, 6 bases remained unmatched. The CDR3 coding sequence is TGTGCCAGCAGCTTCGGGACAGGTTCCCACGAGCAGTACTTC. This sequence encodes CASSFGTGSHEQYF.

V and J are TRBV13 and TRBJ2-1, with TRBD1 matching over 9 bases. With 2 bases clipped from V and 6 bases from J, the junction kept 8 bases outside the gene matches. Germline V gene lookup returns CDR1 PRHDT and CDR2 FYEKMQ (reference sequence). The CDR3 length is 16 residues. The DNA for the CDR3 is TGTGCCAGCAGCTTACTGACTGGGACAGGGTTCAATGAGCAGTTCTTC. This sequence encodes CASSLLTGTGFNEQFF.

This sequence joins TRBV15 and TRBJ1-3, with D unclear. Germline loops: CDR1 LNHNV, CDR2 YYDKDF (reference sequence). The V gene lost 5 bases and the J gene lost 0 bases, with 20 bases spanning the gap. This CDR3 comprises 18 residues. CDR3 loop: CATSLYRRSASSGNTIYF. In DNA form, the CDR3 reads TGTGCCACCAGCCTATACCGAAGATCTGCCTCCTCTGGAAACACCATATATTTT.

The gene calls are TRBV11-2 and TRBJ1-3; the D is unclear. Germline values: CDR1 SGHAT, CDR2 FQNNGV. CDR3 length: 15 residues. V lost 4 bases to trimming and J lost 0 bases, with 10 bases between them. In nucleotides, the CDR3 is TGTGCCAGCAGCTACCCCGGACGCTCTGGAAACACCATATATTTT. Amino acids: CASSYPGRSGNTIYF. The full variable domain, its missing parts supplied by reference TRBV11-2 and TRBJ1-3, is EAGVAQSPRYKIIEKRQSVAFWCNPISGHATLYWYQQILGQGPKLLIQFQNNGVVDDSQLPKDRFSAERLKGVDSTLKIQPAKLEDSAVYLCASSYPGRSGNTIYFGEGSWLTVV.